This TCR beta chain was captured in a study of T cell responses to AZD1222 COVID-19 vaccine. Notes on the study in general: Sampling captured repertoires only after the peak T cell response. The study reported that nearly half of spike-specific TCRs target unmutated variant regions.

A note on this clone: Its antigen remains unknown.

Using immunoSEQ multiplex PCR, the repertoire was profiled, and TCRdb retains in-frame clones only, with some absent. The table records tens of thousands of clones, 65% to 80% of them present only once. Second doses were pooled across both intervals (about 4 or about 12 weeks). The specimen comprised peripheral blood, sampled 28 days after the second AZD1222 dose. The receptor was isolated from an adult who received the AZD1222 COVID-19 vaccine.

The DNA for the CDR3 is TGTGCCACCAGGACAGACTACAGAACCTACGAGCAGTACTTC. Translated, it gives CATRTDYRTYEQYF. The chain couples TRBV6-5 to TRBJ2-7, with D possibly TRBD1 on 6 matching bases. The CDR3 runs to 14 residues. V was shortened by 10 bases and J by 2 bases, with 18 bases between the two germline ends. Per germline, CDR1 MNHEY and CDR2 SVGAGI.